The 29 T cell receptor beta chains in this list originate from one sample, sequenced in a study of blood T cell repertoires in COVID-19. Only in-frame clones appear in the TCRdb table, and some are missing; sequencing was by immunoSEQ multiplex PCR. Here the sample spans roughly 200,000 clones, 80% to 90% being singletons. The sequencing sample was made of PBMCs or T cells enriched from blood (not recorded which). These receptors originate from a woman in her thirties or forties with acute COVID-19.

The V call is TRBV7-9, the J call TRBJ1-1; possible D gene TRBD1, 6 bases. Trimming removed 5 bases at V and 8 bases at J, with 12 bases between. The germline CDR1 and CDR2 sequences are SEHNR and FQNEAQ (reference sequence). The CDR3 is 12 amino acids. For the CDR3, the DNA is TGTGCCAGCAGCCAACGGACAGAAGAAGCTTTCTTT. This gives the protein CASSQRTEEAFF.

This clone came up a few times. The chain couples TRBV7-2 to TRBJ2-3; TRBD2 agrees at 8 bases. J gave up 0 bases and V 4 bases, and 3 bases lay outside the gene matches. This CDR3 region has 15 residues. In germline, CDR1 is SGHTA, CDR2 FQGNSA. The CDR3 spells CASSSSGLSTDTQYF. CDR3 nucleotide sequence: TGTGCCAGCAGCTCTAGCGGGTTGAGCACAGATACGCAGTATTTT.

The chain combines TRBV6-2 or TRBV6-3 with TRBJ2-7; D is uncertain. This CDR3 contains 11 residues. The germline V gene encodes CDR1 MNHEY and CDR2 SVGEGT. V lost 5 bases and J lost 4, with 6 bases in between. The CDR3 DNA reads TGTGCCAGCAGTCAGGCGTACGAGCAGTACTTC. Protein product: CASSQAYEQYF.

The V gene is TRBV2, the J gene TRBJ1-1, with 8 bases lining up with TRBD1. The germline CDR1 and CDR2 sequences are SNHLY and FYNNEI. The V gene end was trimmed by 10 bases and the J gene end by 5 bases; junction bases not matched to a gene: 9. The CDR3 has 13 residues. The CDR3 DNA sequence: TGTGCCAAGACAGGGGTTTCGGGGACTGAAGCTTTCTTT. Its protein is CAKTGVSGTEAFF.

This clone showed up just a few times. The V call is TRBV7-9, the J call TRBJ2-7, with TRBD1 matching 12 bases. Germline trimming cut 5 bases from V and 9 bases from J; bases unmatched to any gene: 14. This CDR3 has 16 amino acids. The germline V gene has CDR1 SEHNR and CDR2 FQNEAQ (reference sequence). CDR3 DNA sequence: TGTGCCAGCAGCCCGGGACAGGGGGCCTCGCCGTGGGGGCAGTACTTC. Its translation is CASSPGQGASPWGQYF.

The genes are TRBV6-5 and TRBJ1-4; TRBD1 aligns across 7 bases. The CDR3 is made up of 14 amino acids. V was pared by 4 bases and J by 10 bases, with 9 bases of the junction left unmatched. Germline V gives CDR1 MNHEY, CDR2 SVGAGI. CDR3 nucleotides: TGTGCCAGCAGTTCCGACAGGGACAGTCGAAAACTGTTTTTT. This codes for CASSSDRDSRKLFF.

V usage is TRBV6-4 and J usage is TRBJ2-3; perhaps TRBD2 as D (6 bases). This CDR3 has 15 residues. Germline assignment: CDR1 MRHNA and CDR2 SNTAGT. The germline V and J ends were trimmed by 4 bases and 1 base, with 12 bases remaining between them. The CDR3 region has the DNA TGTGCCAGCAGTGCGTGGGGACTGGGCACAGATACGCAGTATTTT. It translates to CASSAWGLGTDTQYF.

The V and J genes are TRBV10-2 and TRBJ1-1, with a tentative D call TRBD1 (5 bases). This CDR3 comprises 14 residues. V lost 7 bases, J lost 4 bases, and 16 bases lay in between. In germline, CDR1 is WSHSY, CDR2 SAAADI. CDR3 DNA: TGCGCCAGCACCCTGGGTCTTCAGGGCACTGAAGCTTTCTTT. This translates into CASTLGLQGTEAFF.

About this clone itself: One junction end disagrees with the germline gene, perhaps due to a read error. The V gene is TRBV11-2, the J gene TRBJ2-1; possibly TRBD1 for D (6 bases). The CDR3 totals 15 residues. Germline V gene lookup returns CDR1 SGHAT and CDR2 FQNNGV. The CDR3 nucleotides read TGTGCCAGCAGCCTAGAGACAGGTCGATACAATGAGCAGTTCTTC. Residues: CASSLETGRYNEQFF.

The genes are TRBV24-1 and TRBJ2-1, with D unresolved. The CDR3 spans 12 residues. CDR1 and CDR2 from the germline V gene are KGHDR and SFDVKD. V was trimmed by 5 bases and J by 7 bases, leaving 8 bases between them. CDR3 in amino acids: CATSVASNEQFF. The CDR3 region has the DNA TGTGCCACCAGTGTGGCCTCAAATGAGCAGTTCTTC.

This chain uses TRBV2 with TRBJ1-2; D gene ambiguous. Germline V lookup: CDR1 SNHLY, CDR2 FYNNEI. Trimming left V 4 bases short and J 1 base short, with 10 bases between. This CDR3 is 14 amino acids long. CDR3 sequence (DNA): TGTGCCAGCAGTGGGGCATCAAATAACTATGGCTACACCTTC. Encoded protein: CASSGASNNYGYTF.

The V and J genes are TRBV6-5 and TRBJ1-4; maybe TRBD1 (5 bases). Per the germline V gene, CDR1 is MNHEY and CDR2 is SVGAGI. Trimming shortened V by 6 bases and J by 7 bases, and 12 bases separated the two germline ends. This CDR3 comprises 13 residues. CDR3 amino acids: CASRGRVFEKLFF. CDR3 in DNA: TGTGCCAGCAGGGGCAGGGTCTTTGAAAAACTGTTTTTT.

The rearrangement uses TRBV7-2 and TRBJ2-7; D perhaps matches TRBD1 (5 bases). Trimming took 4 bases from V and 0 from J, leaving 16 bases between them. This CDR3 is 16 amino acids long. Germline assignment: CDR1 SGHTA and CDR2 FQGNSA. The CDR3 DNA follows: TGTGCCAGCAGCTCCCTGGGGCATCTAAGCTCCTACGAGCAGTACTTC. Translating it yields CASSSLGHLSSYEQYF.

CDR3 region: CASSLTGGQTNYGYTF. The CDR3 DNA reads TGTGCCAGCAGTTTAACAGGAGGACAGACGAACTATGGCTACACCTTC. This rearrangement joins TRBV27 to TRBJ1-2, with D maybe TRBD1 (6 bases). The CDR3 length is 16 residues. Germline-derived CDR1 and CDR2 are MNHEY and SMNVEV (reference sequence). V lost 2 bases and J 2 bases, leaving 15 bases between the germline ends.

The chain couples TRBV27 to TRBJ2-7; D might be TRBD1 (6 bases). The CDR3 sequence is 15 residues long. Germline V gene lookup returns CDR1 MNHEY and CDR2 SMNVEV (reference sequence). V was cut by 4 bases and J by 7 bases, with 20 bases left in between. CDR3 sequence (DNA): TGTGCCAGCAGTTCCTACAGGGTTGGGGGTATGGAGCAGTACTTC. Translated: CASSSYRVGGMEQYF.

V and J are TRBV7-2 and TRBJ2-7, with 10 bases fitting TRBD2. V lost 9 bases and J lost 0; bases outside the gene matches: 8. Germline V CDR1 and CDR2: SGHTA, FQGNSA. The CDR3 loop spans 15 amino acids. The CDR3 region has the DNA TGTGCCAGTAAAAAGGGACTAGCGTACTCCTACGAGCAGTACTTC. Translating it yields CASKKGLAYSYEQYF.

This chain links TRBV7-2 with TRBJ1-5; 8 positions agree with TRBD1. The ends lost 5 bases at V and 4 bases at J; junction bases unmatched: 10. Germline V CDR1 and CDR2: SGHTA, FQGNSA. This CDR3 is built from 16 residues. The CDR3 bases are TGTGCCAGCAGCCTTGGAACCGGGACAGGAAATCAGCCCCAGCATTTT. Residues: CASSLGTGTGNQPQHF.

This chain connects TRBV11-2 to TRBJ1-1; 7 bases match TRBD1. Germline CDR1 is SGHAT and CDR2 is FQNNGV. The CDR3 totals 16 residues. V lost 3 bases to trimming and J lost 3 bases; unmatched junction nucleotides: 10. CDR3 in DNA: TGTGCCAGCAGCTTTCTCCTTACAGGGGCATACACTGAAGCTTTCTTT. It translates to CASSFLLTGAYTEAFF.

This chain joins TRBV2 and TRBJ2-7, with 7 nucleotides matching TRBD1. This CDR3 contains 13 residues. Germline CDR1 SNHLY, CDR2 FYNNEI. V lost 7 bases, J lost 6 bases, and 9 bases stayed unmatched. The CDR3 reads CASKRGREGEQYF. Written as DNA, the CDR3 is TGTGCCAGCAAGAGGGGGCGCGAAGGCGAGCAGTACTTC. Drawing the rest from reference TRBV2 and TRBJ2-7, the complete variable domain is EPEVTQTPSHQVTQMGQEVILRCVPISNHLYFYWYRQILGQKVEFLVSFYNNEISEKSEIFDDQFSVERPDGSNFTLKIRSTKLEDSAMYFCASKRGREGEQYFGPGTRLTVT.

The rearrangement links TRBV28 to TRBJ2-7; 7 positions match TRBD1. This CDR3 comprises 15 residues. V gave up 6 bases and J gave up 2 bases; unmatched junction bases: 10. Germline V gene sequence: CDR1 MDHEN, CDR2 SYDVKM. As DNA, the CDR3 is TGTGCCAGCAGCGCTTGGGGGACAGTCACCTACGAGCAGTACTTC. Its translation is CASSAWGTVTYEQYF.

The DNA of the CDR3 is TGTGCCAGCTCACCCCCCAGACAGGCCGGGATTCCCAACGTCCTGACTTTC. Amino acids: CASSPPRQAGIPNVLTF. This sequence joins TRBV18 and TRBJ2-6; a possible D gene is TRBD1 (6 bases). V shed 3 bases and J shed 8 bases, with 20 bases lying between them. Germline assignment: CDR1 KGHSH and CDR2 LQKENI. The CDR3 consists of 17 residues.

The chain couples TRBV19 to TRBJ2-7, with D possibly matching TRBD2 (6 bases). Germline V gene data show CDR1 as LNHDA and CDR2 as SQIVND (reference sequence). CDR3 length equals 14 residues. V lost 6 bases, J lost 7 bases, and 19 bases lay in between. The CDR3 DNA reads TGTGCCAGTAGCGGGCGTGGTTCGGGGGTAGAGCAGTACTTC. Residues: CASSGRGSGVEQYF.

V usage is TRBV19 and J usage is TRBJ1-5; a weak D match, TRBD1 (6 bases). This CDR3 has 13 residues. The V end lost 4 bases, the J end lost 4 bases, and 8 bases lay between the germline ends. Per the germline V gene, CDR1 is LNHDA and CDR2 is SQIVND (reference sequence). The CDR3 DNA follows: TGTGCCAGTAGTACCACAGGGAATCAGCCCCAGCATTTT. Protein: CASSTTGNQPQHF.

This sequence joins TRBV19 and TRBJ1-1; no definite D call. V shed 2 bases and J shed 4 bases, with 17 bases lying between them. Per the germline V gene, CDR1 is LNHDA and CDR2 is SQIVND (reference sequence). The CDR3 has 16 residues. The CDR3 DNA sequence: TGTGCCAGTAGTATAAGGGTAGGGCGGGGTGGCACTGAAGCTTTCTTT. Its translation is CASSIRVGRGGTEAFF. Combining the CDR3 with reference TRBV19 and TRBJ1-1 gives the whole variable domain DGGITQSPKYLFRKEGQNVTLSCEQNLNHDAMYWYRQDPGQGLRLIYYSQIVNDFQKGDIAEGYSVSREKKESFPLTVTSAQKNPTAFYLCASSIRVGRGGTEAFFGQGTRLTVV.

The chain couples TRBV9 to TRBJ2-1, with D possibly TRBD1 on 7 matching bases. From germline, CDR1 is SGDLS and CDR2 YYNGEE. This CDR3 has 14 residues. V was cut by 4 bases and J by 8 bases, with 16 bases left in between. The CDR3 DNA reads as TGTGCCAGCAGCCCCTATGGCAGGGGGGATGAGCAGTTCTTC. Translation: CASSPYGRGDEQFF.

This rearrangement joins TRBV19 to TRBJ1-3, with a weak D call TRBD1 (6 bases). CDR1 and CDR2 (germline): LNHDA, SQIVND (reference sequence). The CDR3 sequence is 15 residues long. Trimming removed 3 bases from V and 3 bases from J, with 12 bases in between. CDR3: CASSISGGVGNTIYF. The CDR3 DNA follows: TGTGCCAGTAGTATCTCGGGGGGCGTTGGAAACACCATATATTTT. Full variable domain (missing parts from reference TRBV19 and TRBJ1-3): DGGITQSPKYLFRKEGQNVTLSCEQNLNHDAMYWYRQDPGQGLRLIYYSQIVNDFQKGDIAEGYSVSREKKESFPLTVTSAQKNPTAFYLCASSISGGVGNTIYFGEGSWLTVV.

The chain couples TRBV6-1 to TRBJ2-7, with TRBD1 matching over 8 bases. V lost 3 bases and J lost 5; bases outside the gene matches: 12. The CDR3 is 16 residues long. Germline CDR1 reads MNHNS; CDR2 reads SASEGT. In DNA form, the CDR3 reads TGTGCCAGCAGTGACCTGGGACAGGACCCTCGCCACGAGCAGTACTTC. This sequence encodes CASSDLGQDPRHEQYF.

The chain carries TRBV6-2 or TRBV6-3 and TRBJ2-7; tentatively, D is TRBD2 (7 bases). Germline V CDR1 and CDR2: MNHEY, SVGEGT. The CDR3 loop spans 15 amino acids. The V end lost 6 bases, the J end lost 1 base, and 16 bases lay between the germline ends. The CDR3 sequence: CASSRAGTWSYEQYF. In DNA form, the CDR3 reads TGTGCCAGCAGCCGAGCGGGGACATGGTCCTACGAGCAGTACTTC.

This clone has a single count. The DNA of the CDR3 is TGTGCCAGTAGTGTCTGGCGGACAGTGAGTTATGGCTACACCTTC. It encodes CASSVWRTVSYGYTF. This chain connects TRBV19 to TRBJ1-2; D possibly corresponds to TRBD1 (6 bases). The germline V gene encodes CDR1 LNHDA and CDR2 SQIVND (reference sequence). With 5 bases removed from V and 5 bases from J, the gap between germline ends came to 18 bases. The CDR3 is 15 amino acids.